This TCR beta chain comes out of a study of OX40 agonist ivuxolimab in advanced cancers. The overall study: Patients received intravenous ivuxolimab every 2 weeks at 0.01 to 10 mg/kg. Enrollees could have had prior anti-PD-1, anti-PD-L1 or anti-CTLA-4 therapy, which around 43% had received. Study-wide results and limits: Among the lowest peripheral clonal expansion occurred in 0.1-3.0 mg/kg partial responders.

A note on this clone: Its specificity is unknown.

The sampling schedule covered blood at baseline, cycle 4 day 1, and cycle 7 day 1. CDR1 and CDR2 from the germline V gene are GTSNPN and SVGIG (reference sequence). V lost 2 bases to trimming and J lost 5 bases, with 9 bases between them. CDR3 length: 13 residues. Profiling relied on immunoSEQ multiplex PCR, and the TCRdb table lists in-frame clones only, not all of them. The data show 90,000 to 120,000 clones, 80% to 95% seen once. The sequenced sample was CD4+ or CD8+ T cells sorted from blood, obtained in a trial of the OX40 agonist ivuxolimab. The chain recombines TRBV30 with TRBJ1-4; D may be TRBD1 (5 bases). This receptor was obtained from an adult with an advanced solid tumor such as melanoma, head and neck, liver or kidney cancer. The CDR3 protein is CAWSRQSNEKLFF. The CDR3 DNA reads as TGTGCCTGGAGTAGACAGTCAAATGAAAAACTGTTTTTT.